The source of this T cell receptor beta chain is a study of metastatic and nonmetastatic thyroid tumors (dated by TCRdb to the early 2020s). Study-level background: Repertoires from peripheral blood and from tumor or nodule tissue samples of malignant and benign thyroid patients were compared.

None of the patients had been given any treatment before thyroid surgery. Using T-cell receptor beta sequencing, the study looked back at clinical samples from patients collected from the early 2010s to the late 2010s. Broad study findings and their caveats: TCR beta diversity was reported as significantly higher in malignant tumors than in benign nodules, in both blood and tumor samples.

Libraries were built with PCR. Instrument used: Illumina HiSeq 4000. The TCR beta-chain CDR3 region of each patient was profiled by high-throughput sequencing. As for how the authors treated the data: The researchers built a classifier to tell apart papillary thyroid cancer patients with distant metastasis, based on CDR3 differences among clinicopathological groups. The Shannon index was used to assess repertoire diversity, and the Morisita-Horn index was used to assess tumor-blood repertoire similarity. TCRdb handled the public reads itself, with Q25 trimming in fastp and clone calling in MiXCR, and kept productive beta chains. None of the V and J calls come from the authors' own analysis; TCRdb made them. Present in this sample are more than 10,000 clones, 26% of which were seen just once. The top ten constitute about 18% of the sample. A word on this clone: Its antigen is not yet known. Compared with germline, one end of the junction differs, possibly owing to a read error.

The CDR3 runs 14 amino acids, cysteine and phenylalanine included. Only CDR3 DNA remains: 42 bases, in frame from the first base. The germline V gene sets CDR1 to WSHSY and CDR2 to SAAADI. Sequencing input: tumor tissue. The sequence was collected from a female donor with papillary thyroid cancer or a benign thyroid nodule (not recorded which). Some clones in this sample may be carry-over from other donors' samples. This sequence uses TRBV10-2 and TRBJ2-1; a tentative D match to TRBD1 spans 6 bases. The CDR3 reads as follows: CASRPGESNNEQFF. The DNA is as follows: TGCGCCAGCAGGCCAGGGGAGAGTAACAATGAGCAGTTCTTT.